This TCR beta chain was found in a study of T cells after yellow fever vaccination. Study details: The fractions with low cell numbers were processed using SMART-Seq v4 Ultra Low Input. Whole-study results and caveats: When the response was secondary, it was weaker but reached its peak faster, day 5 versus 15. Among primary-vaccination clones, most reappeared after the booster, at around 97% for CD4 and more than 85% for CD8. The CD4 and CD8 compartments had a small share of their clonotypes in common.

TCRdb re-called the 5' RACE reads with MiXCR, one entry per CDR3 protein. The data show over 65,000 distinct CDR3 sequences, roughly 14% seen once. Trimming pared 3 bases from V and 9 bases from J, leaving 10 bases between. The CDR3 runs to 12 residues. CDR1 and CDR2 from the germline V gene are SGHRS and YFSETQ. Sequencing used CD8+ T cells not binding an NS4B(214-222) dextramer, sorted from PBMCs, obtained less than 25 days after the first yellow fever vaccination. The sequence came from a man younger than 35 who received the YFV17D yellow fever vaccine. This rearrangement joins TRBV5-1 to TRBJ2-1, with a possible D match to TRBD1 (6 bases). The CDR3 nucleotides read TGCGCCAGCAGCTACCCCAGGGGTGAGCAGTTCTTC. Residues: CASSYPRGEQFF.